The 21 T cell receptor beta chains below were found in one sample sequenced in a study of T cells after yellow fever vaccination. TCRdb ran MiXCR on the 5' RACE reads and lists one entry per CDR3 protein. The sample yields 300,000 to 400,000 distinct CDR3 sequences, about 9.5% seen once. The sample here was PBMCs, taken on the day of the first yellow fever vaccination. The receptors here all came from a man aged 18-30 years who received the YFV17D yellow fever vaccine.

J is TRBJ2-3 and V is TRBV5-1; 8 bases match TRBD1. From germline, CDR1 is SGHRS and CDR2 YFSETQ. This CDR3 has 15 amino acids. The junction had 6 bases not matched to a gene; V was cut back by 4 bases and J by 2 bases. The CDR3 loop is CASSQGQGPTDTQYF. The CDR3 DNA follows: TGCGCCAGCAGCCAAGGACAGGGCCCCACAGATACGCAGTATTTT.

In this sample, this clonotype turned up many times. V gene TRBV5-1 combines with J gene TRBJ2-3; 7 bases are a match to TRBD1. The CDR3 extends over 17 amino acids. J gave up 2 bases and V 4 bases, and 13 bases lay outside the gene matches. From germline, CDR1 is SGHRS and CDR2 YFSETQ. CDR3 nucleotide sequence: TGCGCCAGCAGCAACCGAATAAGGACAGGCCCCACAGATACGCAGTATTTT. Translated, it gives CASSNRIRTGPTDTQYF.

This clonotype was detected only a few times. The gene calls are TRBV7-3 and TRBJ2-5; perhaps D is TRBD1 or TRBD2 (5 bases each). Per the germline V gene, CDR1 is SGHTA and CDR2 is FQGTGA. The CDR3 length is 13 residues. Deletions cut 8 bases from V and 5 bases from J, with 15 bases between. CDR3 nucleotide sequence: TGTGCCAGCTCTCCTGCCGGGACGGAGACCCAGTACTTC. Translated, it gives CASSPAGTETQYF. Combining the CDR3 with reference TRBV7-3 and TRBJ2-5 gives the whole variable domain GAGVSQTPSNKVTEKGKYVELRCDPISGHTALYWYRQSLGQGPEFLIYFQGTGAADDSGLPNDRFFAVRPEGSVSTLKIQRTERGDSAVYLCASSPAGTETQYFGPGTRLLVL.

The CDR3 loop reads CSARGYYNEQFF. The CDR3 nucleotides are TGCAGTGCTAGGGGCTACTACAATGAGCAGTTCTTC. The chain uses TRBV20-1 and TRBJ2-1, with D unresolved. With 3 bases removed from V and 3 bases from J, the gap between germline ends came to 6 bases. Germline-derived CDR1 and CDR2 are DFQATT and SNEGSKA (reference sequence). The CDR3 is 12 amino acids.

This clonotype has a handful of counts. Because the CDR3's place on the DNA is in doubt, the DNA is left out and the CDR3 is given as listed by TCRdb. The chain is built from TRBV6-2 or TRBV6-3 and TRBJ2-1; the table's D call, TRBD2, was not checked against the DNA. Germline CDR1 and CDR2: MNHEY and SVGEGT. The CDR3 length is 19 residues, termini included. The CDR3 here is CASSSSRVDSGGTYNEQFF.

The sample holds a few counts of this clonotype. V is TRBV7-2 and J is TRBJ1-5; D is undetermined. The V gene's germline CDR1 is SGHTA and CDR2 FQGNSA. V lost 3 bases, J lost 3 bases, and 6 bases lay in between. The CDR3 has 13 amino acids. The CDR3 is CASSFRNNQPQHF. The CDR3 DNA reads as TGTGCCAGCAGCTTTAGGAACAATCAGCCCCAGCATTTT.

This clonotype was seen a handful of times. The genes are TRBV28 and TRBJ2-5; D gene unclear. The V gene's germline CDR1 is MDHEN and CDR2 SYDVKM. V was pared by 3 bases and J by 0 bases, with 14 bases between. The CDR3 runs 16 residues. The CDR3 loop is CASSFLSPGDQETQYF. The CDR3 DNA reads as TGTGCCAGCAGTTTTCTGTCCCCAGGAGACCAAGAGACCCAGTACTTC.

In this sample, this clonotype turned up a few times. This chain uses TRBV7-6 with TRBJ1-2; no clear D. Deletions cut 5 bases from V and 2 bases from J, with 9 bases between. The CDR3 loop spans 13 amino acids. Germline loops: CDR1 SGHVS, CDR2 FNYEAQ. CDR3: CASSASANYGYTF. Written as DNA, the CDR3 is TGTGCCAGCAGCGCCAGTGCCAACTATGGCTACACCTTC. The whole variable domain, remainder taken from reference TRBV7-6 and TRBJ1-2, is GAGVSQSPRYKVTKRGQDVALRCDPISGHVSLYWYRQALGQGPEFLTYFNYEAQQDKSGLPNDRFSAERPEGSISTLTIQRTEQRDSAMYRCASSASANYGYTFGSGTRLTVV.

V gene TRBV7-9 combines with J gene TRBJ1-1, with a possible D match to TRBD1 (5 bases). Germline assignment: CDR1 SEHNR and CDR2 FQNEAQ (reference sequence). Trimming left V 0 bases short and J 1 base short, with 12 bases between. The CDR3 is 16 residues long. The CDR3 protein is CASSLARDQRNTEAFF. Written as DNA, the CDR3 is TGTGCCAGCAGCTTAGCTCGGGACCAAAGGAACACTGAAGCTTTCTTT.

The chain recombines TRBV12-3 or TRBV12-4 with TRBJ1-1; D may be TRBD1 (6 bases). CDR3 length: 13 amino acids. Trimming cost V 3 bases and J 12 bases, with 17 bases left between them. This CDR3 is CASSFVGGGGSFF. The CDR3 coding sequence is TGTGCCAGCAGTTTCGTCGGGGGGGGCGGGTCTTTCTTT.

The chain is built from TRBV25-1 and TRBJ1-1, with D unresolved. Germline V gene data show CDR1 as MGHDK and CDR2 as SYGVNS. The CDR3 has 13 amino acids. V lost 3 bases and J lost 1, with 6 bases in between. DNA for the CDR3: TGTGCCAGCAGTGACAGGCGGAACACTGAAGCTTTCTTT. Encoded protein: CASSDRRNTEAFF.

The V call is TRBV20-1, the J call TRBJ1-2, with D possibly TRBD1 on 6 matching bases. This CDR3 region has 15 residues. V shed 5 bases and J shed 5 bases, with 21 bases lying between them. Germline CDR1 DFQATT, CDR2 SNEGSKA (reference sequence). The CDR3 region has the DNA TGCAGTGCTTTGGGACCGGGGGCAAGCCTTTATGGCTACACCTTC. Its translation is CSALGPGASLYGYTF.

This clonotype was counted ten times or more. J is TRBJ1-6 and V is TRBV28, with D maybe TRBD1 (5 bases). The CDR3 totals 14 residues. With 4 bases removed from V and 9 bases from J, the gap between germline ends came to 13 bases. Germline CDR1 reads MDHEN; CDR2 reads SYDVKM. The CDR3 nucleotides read TGTGCCAGCAGTTCGACTATCCAGGGTTCACCCCTCCACTTT. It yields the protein CASSSTIQGSPLHF. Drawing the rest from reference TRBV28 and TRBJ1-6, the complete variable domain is DVKVTQSSRYLVKRTGEKVFLECVQDMDHENMFWYRQDPGLGLRLIYFSYDVKMKEKGDIPEGYSVSREKKERFSLILESASTNQTSMYLCASSSTIQGSPLHFGNGTRLTVT.

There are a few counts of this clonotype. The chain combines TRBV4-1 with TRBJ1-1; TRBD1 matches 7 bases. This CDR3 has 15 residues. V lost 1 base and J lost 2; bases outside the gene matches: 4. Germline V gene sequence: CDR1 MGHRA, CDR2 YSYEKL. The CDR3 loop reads CASSQVGQINTEAFF. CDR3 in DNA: TGCGCCAGCAGCCAAGTGGGACAGATCAACACTGAAGCTTTCTTT.

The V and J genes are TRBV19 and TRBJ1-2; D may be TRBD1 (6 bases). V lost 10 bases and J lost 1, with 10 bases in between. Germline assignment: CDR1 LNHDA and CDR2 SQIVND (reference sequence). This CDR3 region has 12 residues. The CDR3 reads CATADSNYGYTF. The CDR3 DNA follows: TGTGCCACCGCGGACAGTAACTATGGCTACACCTTC.

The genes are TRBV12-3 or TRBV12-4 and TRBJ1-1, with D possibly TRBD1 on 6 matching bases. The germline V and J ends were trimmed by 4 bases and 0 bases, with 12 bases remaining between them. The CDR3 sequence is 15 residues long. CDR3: CASSWGGQLNTEAFF. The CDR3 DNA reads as TGTGCCAGCAGTTGGGGGGGGCAGCTGAACACTGAAGCTTTCTTT.

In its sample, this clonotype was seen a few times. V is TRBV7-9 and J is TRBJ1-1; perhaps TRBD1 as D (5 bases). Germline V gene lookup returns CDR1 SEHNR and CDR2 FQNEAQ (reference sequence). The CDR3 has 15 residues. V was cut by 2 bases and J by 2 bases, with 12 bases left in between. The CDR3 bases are TGTGCCAGCAGCTTATCTGGGGCCGGTAACACTGAAGCTTTCTTT. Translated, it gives CASSLSGAGNTEAFF.

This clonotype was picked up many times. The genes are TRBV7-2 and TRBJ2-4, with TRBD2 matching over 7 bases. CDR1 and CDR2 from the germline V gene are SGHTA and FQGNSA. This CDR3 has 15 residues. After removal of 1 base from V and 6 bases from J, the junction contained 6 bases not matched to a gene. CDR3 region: CASSLEVTGGNIQYF. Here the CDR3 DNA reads TGTGCCAGCAGCTTAGAAGTGACGGGGGGAAACATTCAGTACTTC.

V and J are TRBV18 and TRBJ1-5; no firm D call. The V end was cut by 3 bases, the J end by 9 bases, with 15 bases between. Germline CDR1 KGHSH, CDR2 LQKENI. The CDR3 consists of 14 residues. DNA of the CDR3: TGTGCCAGCTCACCGAAGAAGTGGGGAGCGCCCCAGCATTTT. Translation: CASSPKKWGAPQHF.

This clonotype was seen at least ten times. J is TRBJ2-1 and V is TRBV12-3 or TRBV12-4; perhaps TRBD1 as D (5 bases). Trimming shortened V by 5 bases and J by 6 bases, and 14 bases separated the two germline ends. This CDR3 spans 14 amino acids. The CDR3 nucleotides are TGTGCCAGCAGTCACCAGGGTACGCGCAATGAGCAGTTCTTC. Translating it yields CASSHQGTRNEQFF.

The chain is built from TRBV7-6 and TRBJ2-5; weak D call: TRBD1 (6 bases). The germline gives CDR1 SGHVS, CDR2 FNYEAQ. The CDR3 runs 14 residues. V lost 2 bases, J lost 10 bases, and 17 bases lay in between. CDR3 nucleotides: TGTGCCAGCAGCTTAATAGCAGGGGATGGGAGCCAGTACTTC. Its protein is CASSLIAGDGSQYF.